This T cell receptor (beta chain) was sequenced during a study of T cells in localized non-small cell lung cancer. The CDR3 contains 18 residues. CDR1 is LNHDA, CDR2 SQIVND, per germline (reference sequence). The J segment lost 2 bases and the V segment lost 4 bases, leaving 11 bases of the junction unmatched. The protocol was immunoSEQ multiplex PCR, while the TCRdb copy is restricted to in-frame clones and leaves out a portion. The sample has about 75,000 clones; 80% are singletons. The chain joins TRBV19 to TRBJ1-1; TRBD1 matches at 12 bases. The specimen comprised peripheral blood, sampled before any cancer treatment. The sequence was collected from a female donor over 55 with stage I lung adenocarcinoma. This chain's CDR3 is CASSTLGQGAGANTEAFF. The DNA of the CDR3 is TGTGCCAGTAGTACTCTGGGACAGGGGGCGGGGGCCAACACTGAAGCTTTCTTT. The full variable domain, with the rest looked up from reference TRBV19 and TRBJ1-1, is DGGITQSPKYLFRKEGQNVTLSCEQNLNHDAMYWYRQDPGQGLRLIYYSQIVNDFQKGDIAEGYSVSREKKESFPLTVTSAQKNPTAFYLCASSTLGQGAGANTEAFFGQGTRLTVV.